This TCR beta chain was observed in a study of control samples from healthy donors and cancer patients. Germline CDR1 and CDR2: SGHRS and YFSETQ. V lost 0 bases and J lost 4; bases outside the gene matches: 9. The CDR3 totals 17 residues. Method: immunoSEQ multiplex PCR; TCRdb's copy keeps in-frame clones and lacks some. Of over 60,000 clones listed, approximately 85% are singletons. Sequencing was carried out using blood. The receptor was isolated from a man in his forties or fifties in good health. V is TRBV5-1 and J is TRBJ2-5, with 10 nucleotides matching TRBD2. The CDR3 DNA sequence: TGCGCCAGCAGCTTGGTAGTAGCGGGGGGTCTAAGAGAGACCCAGTACTTC. Protein: CASSLVVAGGLRETQYF.